This T cell receptor beta chain was identified in a study of CD8+CD57+ T cells in acquired aplastic anemia. Details on this clonotype: Just one base apart from a much larger clone, this may be a read error.

Researchers used genomic DNA as the template to profile TCR beta VDJ and CDR3. MiXCR was run by TCRdb on the reads, yielding one entry per CDR3 protein. The data hold about 180,000 distinct CDR3 sequences, with roughly 50% observed a single time. This CDR3 spans 14 amino acids. The V gene lost 5 bases and the J gene lost 4 bases, with 14 bases spanning the gap. Before being chosen for sequencing, patients had shown CD8+CD57+ cell expansion by flow cytometry. The chain is built from TRBV12-3 or TRBV12-4 and TRBJ1-1; the D gene is possibly TRBD1 (5 bases). Sequenced sample: sorted CD4+, CD8+, or CD8+CD57+ T cells (not recorded which) from PBMCs. The receptor was isolated from a human donor with aplastic anemia. CDR3 loop: CASSPTGAGTEAFF. CDR3 DNA sequence: TGTGCCAGCAGTCCCACCGGGGCGGGCACTGAAGCTTTCTTT.